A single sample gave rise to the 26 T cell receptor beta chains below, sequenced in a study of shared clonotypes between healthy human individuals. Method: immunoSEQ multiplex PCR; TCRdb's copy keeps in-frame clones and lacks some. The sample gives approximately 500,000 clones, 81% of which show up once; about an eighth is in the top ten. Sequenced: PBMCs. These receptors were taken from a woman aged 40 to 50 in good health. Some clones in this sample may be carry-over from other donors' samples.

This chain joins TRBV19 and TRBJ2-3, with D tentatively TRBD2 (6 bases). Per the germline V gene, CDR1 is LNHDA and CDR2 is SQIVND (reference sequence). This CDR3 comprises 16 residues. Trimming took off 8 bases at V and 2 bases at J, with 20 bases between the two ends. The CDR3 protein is CASRWTGLRTTDTQYF. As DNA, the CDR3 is TGTGCCAGTCGCTGGACGGGACTCCGGACCACAGATACGCAGTATTTT.

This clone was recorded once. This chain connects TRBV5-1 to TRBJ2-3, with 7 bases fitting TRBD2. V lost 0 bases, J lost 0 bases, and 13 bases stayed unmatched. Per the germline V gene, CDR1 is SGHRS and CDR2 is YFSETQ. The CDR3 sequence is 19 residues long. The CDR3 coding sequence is TGCGCCAGCAGCTTGGGAGGCGGGAGCGACCTCCTTAGCACAGATACGCAGTATTTT. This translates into CASSLGGGSDLLSTDTQYF.

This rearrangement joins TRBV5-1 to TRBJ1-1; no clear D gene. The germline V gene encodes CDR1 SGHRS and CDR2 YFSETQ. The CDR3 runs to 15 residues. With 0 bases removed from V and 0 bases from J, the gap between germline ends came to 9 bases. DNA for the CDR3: TGCGCCAGCAGCTTGGCGACGGCGATGAACACTGAAGCTTTCTTT. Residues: CASSLATAMNTEAFF.

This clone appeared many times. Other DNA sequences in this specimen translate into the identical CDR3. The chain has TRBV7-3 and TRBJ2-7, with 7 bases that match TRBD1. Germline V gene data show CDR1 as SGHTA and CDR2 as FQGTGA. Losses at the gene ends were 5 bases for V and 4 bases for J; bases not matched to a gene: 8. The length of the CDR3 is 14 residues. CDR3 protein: CASSETGNDYEQYF. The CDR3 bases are TGTGCCAGCAGCGAGACAGGGAATGATTACGAGCAGTACTTC.

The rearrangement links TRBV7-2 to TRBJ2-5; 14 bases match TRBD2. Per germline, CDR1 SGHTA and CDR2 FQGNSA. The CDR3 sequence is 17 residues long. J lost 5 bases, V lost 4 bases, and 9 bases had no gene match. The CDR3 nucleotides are TGTGCCAGCAGCTACCGCTCCGGGACTAGCGGGAGTGAGACCCAGTACTTC. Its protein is CASSYRSGTSGSETQYF.

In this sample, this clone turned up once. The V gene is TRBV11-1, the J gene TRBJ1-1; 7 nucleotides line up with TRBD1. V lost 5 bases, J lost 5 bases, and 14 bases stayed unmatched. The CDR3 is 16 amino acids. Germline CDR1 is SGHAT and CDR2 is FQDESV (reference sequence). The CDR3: CASSQDRTSIGTEAFF. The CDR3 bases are TGTGCCAGCAGCCAGGACAGGACCTCCATAGGGACTGAAGCTTTCTTT.

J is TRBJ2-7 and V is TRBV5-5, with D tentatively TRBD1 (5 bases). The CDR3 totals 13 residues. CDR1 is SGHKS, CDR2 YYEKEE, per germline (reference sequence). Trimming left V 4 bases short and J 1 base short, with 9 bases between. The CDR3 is CASSPPGSYEQYF. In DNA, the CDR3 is TGTGCCAGCAGCCCGCCAGGGTCCTACGAGCAGTACTTC. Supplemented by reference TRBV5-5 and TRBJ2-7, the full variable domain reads DAGVTQSPTHLIKTRGQQVTLRCSPISGHKSVSWYQQVLGQGPQFIFQYYEKEERGRGNFPDRFSARQFPNYSSELNVNALLLGDSALYLCASSPPGSYEQYFGPGTRLTVT.

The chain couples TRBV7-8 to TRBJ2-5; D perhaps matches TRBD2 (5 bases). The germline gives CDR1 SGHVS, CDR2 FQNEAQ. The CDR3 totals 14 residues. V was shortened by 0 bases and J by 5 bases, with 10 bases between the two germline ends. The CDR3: CASSLAPSFETQYF. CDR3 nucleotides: TGTGCCAGCAGCTTAGCGCCTAGCTTTGAGACCCAGTACTTC.

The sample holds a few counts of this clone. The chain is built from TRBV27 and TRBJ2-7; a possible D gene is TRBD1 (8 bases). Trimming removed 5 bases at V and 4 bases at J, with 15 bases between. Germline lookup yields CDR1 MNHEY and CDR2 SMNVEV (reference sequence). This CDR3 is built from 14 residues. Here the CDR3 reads CASSKQGEGYEQYF. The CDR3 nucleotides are TGTGCCAGCAGTAAACAGGGGGAGGGTTACGAGCAGTACTTC.

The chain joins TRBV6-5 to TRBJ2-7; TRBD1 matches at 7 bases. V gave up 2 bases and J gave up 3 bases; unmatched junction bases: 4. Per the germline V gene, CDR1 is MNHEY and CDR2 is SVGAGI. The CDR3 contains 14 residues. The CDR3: CASSYTSGGYEQYF. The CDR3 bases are TGTGCCAGCAGTTACACCTCAGGGGGCTACGAGCAGTACTTC.

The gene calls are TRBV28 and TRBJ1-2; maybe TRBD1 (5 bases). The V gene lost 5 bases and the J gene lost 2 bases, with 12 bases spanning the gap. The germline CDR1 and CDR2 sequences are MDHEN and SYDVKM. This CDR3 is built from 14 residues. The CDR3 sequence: CASSVVGQNYGYTF. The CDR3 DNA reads TGTGCCAGCAGTGTCGTGGGGCAGAACTATGGCTACACCTTC.

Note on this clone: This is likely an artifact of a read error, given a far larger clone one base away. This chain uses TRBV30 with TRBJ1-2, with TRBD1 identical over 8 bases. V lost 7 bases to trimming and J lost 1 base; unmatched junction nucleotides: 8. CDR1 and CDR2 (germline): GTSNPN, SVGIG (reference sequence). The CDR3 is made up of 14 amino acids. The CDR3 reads CALRRDRSNYGYTF. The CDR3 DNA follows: TGTGCCTTGAGACGGGACAGGAGTAACTATGGCTACACCTTC.

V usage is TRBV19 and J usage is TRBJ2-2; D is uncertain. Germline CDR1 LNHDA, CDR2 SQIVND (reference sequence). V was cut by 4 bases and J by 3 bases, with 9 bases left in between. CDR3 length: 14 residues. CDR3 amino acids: CASSNWGDTGELFF. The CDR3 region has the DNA TGTGCCAGTAGTAATTGGGGTGACACCGGGGAGCTGTTTTTT.

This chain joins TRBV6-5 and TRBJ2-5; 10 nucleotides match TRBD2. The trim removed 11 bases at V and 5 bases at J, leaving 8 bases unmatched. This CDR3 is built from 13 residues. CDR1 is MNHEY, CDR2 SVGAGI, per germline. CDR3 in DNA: TGTGCCGTTCTAGCGGGAGAAGGGGAGACCCAGTACTTC. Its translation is CAVLAGEGETQYF.

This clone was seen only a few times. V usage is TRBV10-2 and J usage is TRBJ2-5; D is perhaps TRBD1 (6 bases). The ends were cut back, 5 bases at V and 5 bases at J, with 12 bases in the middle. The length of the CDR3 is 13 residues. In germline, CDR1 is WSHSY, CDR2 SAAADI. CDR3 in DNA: TGCGCCAGCAGTCCAACAGGGATGGAGACCCAGTACTTC. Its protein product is CASSPTGMETQYF.

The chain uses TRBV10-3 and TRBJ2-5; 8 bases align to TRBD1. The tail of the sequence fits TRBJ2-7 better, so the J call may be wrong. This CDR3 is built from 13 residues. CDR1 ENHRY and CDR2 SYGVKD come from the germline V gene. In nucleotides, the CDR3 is TGTGCCACCCTGGGGACAGGCAACTACGAGCAGTACTTC. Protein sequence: CATLGTGNYEQYF.

DNA for the CDR3: TGTGCCAGCAGCTGGGTTGACCCGGAGACCCAGTACTTC. It specifies CASSWVDPETQYF. The chain couples TRBV11-2 to TRBJ2-5; no definite D call. Trimming took off 4 bases at V and 5 bases at J, with 11 bases between the two ends. The CDR3 loop spans 13 amino acids. Germline CDR1 is SGHAT and CDR2 is FQNNGV.

The CDR3 coding sequence is TGCGCCAGCAGCCGAGGACAGGGGAAGGAGACCCAGTACTTC. Its translation is CASSRGQGKETQYF. The V gene is TRBV5-1, the J gene TRBJ2-5; 9 bases agree with TRBD1. V shed 4 bases and J 5 bases; nucleotides not matched to a gene: 6. Germline V gene sequence: CDR1 SGHRS, CDR2 YFSETQ. The CDR3 length is 14 residues.

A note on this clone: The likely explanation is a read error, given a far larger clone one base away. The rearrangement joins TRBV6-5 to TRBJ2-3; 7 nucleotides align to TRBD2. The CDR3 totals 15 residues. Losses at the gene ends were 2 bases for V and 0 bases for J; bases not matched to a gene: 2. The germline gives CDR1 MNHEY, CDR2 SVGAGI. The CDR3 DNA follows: TGTGCCAGCAGTTACACTAGCGTGAGCACAGATACGCAGTATTTT. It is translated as CASSYTSVSTDTQYF.

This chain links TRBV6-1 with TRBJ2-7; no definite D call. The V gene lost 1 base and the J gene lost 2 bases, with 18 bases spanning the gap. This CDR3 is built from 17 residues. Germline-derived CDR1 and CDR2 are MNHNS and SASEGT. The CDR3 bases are TGTGCCAGCAGTGAAGAAAATCCGGGCCGCCTTCCCTACGAGCAGTACTTC. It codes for CASSEENPGRLPYEQYF.

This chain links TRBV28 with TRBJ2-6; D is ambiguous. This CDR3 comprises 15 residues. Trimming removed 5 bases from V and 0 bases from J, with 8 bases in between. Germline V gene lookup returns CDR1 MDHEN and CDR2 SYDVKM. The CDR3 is CASSIRSSGANVLTF. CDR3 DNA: TGTGCCAGCAGTATACGGAGCTCTGGGGCCAACGTCCTGACTTTC.

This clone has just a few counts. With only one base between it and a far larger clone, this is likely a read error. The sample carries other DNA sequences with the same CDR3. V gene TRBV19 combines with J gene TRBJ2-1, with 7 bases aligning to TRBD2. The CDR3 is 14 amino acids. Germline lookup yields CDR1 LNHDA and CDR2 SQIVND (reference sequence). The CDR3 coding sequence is TGTGCTAGTAGTACCCCGGGACTATCGTATGAGCAGTTCTTC. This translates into CASSTPGLSYEQFF.

This CDR3 is CASSMGQGAYEQYF. DNA of the CDR3: TGCGCCAGCAGCATGGGACAGGGGGCCTACGAGCAGTACTTC. The V call is TRBV5-1, the J call TRBJ2-7; 11 bases map to TRBD1. The CDR3 is 14 amino acids. The V and J ends lost 4 bases and 2 bases, in that order; junction bases with no gene match: 2. CDR1 is SGHRS and CDR2 is YFSETQ in the germline V gene.

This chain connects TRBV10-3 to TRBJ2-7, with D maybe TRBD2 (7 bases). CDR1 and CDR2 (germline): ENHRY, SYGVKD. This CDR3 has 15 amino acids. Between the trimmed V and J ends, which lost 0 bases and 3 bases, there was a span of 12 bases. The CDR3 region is CAISESTGTIYEQYF. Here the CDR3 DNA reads TGTGCCATCAGTGAGTCTACAGGGACTATCTACGAGCAGTACTTC.

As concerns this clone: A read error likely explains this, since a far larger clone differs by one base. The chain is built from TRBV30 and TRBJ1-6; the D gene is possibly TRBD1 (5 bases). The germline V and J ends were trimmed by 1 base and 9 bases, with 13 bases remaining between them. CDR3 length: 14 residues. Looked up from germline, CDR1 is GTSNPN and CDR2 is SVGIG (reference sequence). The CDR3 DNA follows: TGTGCCTGGAGTGAGTACTTTGGGGGTTCACCCCTCCACTTT. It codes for CAWSEYFGGSPLHF.

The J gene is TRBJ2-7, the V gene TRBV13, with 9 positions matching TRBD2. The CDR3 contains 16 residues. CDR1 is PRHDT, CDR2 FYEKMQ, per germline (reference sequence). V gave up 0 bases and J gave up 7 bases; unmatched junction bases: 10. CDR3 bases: TGTGCCAGCAGCTTAGGCCTCGCGGGAGGGCCGGGAGAGCAGTACTTC. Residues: CASSLGLAGGPGEQYF.